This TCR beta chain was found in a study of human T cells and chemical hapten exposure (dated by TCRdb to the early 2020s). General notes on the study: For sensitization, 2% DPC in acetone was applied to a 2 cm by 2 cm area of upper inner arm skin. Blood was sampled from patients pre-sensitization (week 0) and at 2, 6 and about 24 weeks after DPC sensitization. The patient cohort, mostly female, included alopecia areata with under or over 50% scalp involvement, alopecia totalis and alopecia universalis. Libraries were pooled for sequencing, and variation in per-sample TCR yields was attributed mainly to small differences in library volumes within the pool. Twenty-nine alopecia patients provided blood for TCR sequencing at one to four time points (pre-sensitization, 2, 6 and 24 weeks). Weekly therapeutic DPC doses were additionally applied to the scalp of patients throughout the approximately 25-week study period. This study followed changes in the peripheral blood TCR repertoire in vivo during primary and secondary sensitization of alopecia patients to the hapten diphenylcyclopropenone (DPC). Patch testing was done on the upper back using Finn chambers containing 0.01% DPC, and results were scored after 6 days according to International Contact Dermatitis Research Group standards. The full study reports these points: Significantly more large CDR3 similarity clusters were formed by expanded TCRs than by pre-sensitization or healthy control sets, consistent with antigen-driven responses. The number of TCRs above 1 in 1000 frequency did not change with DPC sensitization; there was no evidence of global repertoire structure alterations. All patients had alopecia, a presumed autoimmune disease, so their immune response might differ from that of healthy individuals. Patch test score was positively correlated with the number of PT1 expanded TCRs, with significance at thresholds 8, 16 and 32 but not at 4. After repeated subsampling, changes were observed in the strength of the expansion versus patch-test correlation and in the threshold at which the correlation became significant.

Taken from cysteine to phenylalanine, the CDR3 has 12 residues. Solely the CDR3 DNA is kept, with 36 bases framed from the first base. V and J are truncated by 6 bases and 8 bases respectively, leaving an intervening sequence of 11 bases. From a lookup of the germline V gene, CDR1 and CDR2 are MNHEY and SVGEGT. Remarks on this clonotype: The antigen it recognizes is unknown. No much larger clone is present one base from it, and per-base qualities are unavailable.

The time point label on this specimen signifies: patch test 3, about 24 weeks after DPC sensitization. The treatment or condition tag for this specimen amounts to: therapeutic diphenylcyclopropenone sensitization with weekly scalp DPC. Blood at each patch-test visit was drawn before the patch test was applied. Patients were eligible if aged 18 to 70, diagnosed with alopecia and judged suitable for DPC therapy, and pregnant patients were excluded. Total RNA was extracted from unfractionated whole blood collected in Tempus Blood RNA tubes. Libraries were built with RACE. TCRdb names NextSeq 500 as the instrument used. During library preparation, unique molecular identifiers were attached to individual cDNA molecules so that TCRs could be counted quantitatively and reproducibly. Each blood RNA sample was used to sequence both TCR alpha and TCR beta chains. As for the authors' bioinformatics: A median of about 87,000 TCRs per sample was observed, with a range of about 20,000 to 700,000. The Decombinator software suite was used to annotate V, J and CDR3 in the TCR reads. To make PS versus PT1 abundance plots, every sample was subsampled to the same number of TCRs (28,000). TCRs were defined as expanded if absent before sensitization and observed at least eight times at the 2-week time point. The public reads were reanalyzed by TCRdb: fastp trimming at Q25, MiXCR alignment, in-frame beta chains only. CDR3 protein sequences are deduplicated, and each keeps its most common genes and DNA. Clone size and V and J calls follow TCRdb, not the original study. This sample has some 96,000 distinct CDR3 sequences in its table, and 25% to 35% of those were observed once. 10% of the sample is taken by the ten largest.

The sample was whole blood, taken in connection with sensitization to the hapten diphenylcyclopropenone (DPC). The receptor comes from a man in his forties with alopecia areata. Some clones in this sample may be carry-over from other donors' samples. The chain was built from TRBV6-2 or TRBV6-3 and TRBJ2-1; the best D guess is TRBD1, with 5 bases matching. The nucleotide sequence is TGTGCCAGCAGCCCTCTCAGGGATGAGCAGTTCTTC. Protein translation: CASSPLRDEQFF.